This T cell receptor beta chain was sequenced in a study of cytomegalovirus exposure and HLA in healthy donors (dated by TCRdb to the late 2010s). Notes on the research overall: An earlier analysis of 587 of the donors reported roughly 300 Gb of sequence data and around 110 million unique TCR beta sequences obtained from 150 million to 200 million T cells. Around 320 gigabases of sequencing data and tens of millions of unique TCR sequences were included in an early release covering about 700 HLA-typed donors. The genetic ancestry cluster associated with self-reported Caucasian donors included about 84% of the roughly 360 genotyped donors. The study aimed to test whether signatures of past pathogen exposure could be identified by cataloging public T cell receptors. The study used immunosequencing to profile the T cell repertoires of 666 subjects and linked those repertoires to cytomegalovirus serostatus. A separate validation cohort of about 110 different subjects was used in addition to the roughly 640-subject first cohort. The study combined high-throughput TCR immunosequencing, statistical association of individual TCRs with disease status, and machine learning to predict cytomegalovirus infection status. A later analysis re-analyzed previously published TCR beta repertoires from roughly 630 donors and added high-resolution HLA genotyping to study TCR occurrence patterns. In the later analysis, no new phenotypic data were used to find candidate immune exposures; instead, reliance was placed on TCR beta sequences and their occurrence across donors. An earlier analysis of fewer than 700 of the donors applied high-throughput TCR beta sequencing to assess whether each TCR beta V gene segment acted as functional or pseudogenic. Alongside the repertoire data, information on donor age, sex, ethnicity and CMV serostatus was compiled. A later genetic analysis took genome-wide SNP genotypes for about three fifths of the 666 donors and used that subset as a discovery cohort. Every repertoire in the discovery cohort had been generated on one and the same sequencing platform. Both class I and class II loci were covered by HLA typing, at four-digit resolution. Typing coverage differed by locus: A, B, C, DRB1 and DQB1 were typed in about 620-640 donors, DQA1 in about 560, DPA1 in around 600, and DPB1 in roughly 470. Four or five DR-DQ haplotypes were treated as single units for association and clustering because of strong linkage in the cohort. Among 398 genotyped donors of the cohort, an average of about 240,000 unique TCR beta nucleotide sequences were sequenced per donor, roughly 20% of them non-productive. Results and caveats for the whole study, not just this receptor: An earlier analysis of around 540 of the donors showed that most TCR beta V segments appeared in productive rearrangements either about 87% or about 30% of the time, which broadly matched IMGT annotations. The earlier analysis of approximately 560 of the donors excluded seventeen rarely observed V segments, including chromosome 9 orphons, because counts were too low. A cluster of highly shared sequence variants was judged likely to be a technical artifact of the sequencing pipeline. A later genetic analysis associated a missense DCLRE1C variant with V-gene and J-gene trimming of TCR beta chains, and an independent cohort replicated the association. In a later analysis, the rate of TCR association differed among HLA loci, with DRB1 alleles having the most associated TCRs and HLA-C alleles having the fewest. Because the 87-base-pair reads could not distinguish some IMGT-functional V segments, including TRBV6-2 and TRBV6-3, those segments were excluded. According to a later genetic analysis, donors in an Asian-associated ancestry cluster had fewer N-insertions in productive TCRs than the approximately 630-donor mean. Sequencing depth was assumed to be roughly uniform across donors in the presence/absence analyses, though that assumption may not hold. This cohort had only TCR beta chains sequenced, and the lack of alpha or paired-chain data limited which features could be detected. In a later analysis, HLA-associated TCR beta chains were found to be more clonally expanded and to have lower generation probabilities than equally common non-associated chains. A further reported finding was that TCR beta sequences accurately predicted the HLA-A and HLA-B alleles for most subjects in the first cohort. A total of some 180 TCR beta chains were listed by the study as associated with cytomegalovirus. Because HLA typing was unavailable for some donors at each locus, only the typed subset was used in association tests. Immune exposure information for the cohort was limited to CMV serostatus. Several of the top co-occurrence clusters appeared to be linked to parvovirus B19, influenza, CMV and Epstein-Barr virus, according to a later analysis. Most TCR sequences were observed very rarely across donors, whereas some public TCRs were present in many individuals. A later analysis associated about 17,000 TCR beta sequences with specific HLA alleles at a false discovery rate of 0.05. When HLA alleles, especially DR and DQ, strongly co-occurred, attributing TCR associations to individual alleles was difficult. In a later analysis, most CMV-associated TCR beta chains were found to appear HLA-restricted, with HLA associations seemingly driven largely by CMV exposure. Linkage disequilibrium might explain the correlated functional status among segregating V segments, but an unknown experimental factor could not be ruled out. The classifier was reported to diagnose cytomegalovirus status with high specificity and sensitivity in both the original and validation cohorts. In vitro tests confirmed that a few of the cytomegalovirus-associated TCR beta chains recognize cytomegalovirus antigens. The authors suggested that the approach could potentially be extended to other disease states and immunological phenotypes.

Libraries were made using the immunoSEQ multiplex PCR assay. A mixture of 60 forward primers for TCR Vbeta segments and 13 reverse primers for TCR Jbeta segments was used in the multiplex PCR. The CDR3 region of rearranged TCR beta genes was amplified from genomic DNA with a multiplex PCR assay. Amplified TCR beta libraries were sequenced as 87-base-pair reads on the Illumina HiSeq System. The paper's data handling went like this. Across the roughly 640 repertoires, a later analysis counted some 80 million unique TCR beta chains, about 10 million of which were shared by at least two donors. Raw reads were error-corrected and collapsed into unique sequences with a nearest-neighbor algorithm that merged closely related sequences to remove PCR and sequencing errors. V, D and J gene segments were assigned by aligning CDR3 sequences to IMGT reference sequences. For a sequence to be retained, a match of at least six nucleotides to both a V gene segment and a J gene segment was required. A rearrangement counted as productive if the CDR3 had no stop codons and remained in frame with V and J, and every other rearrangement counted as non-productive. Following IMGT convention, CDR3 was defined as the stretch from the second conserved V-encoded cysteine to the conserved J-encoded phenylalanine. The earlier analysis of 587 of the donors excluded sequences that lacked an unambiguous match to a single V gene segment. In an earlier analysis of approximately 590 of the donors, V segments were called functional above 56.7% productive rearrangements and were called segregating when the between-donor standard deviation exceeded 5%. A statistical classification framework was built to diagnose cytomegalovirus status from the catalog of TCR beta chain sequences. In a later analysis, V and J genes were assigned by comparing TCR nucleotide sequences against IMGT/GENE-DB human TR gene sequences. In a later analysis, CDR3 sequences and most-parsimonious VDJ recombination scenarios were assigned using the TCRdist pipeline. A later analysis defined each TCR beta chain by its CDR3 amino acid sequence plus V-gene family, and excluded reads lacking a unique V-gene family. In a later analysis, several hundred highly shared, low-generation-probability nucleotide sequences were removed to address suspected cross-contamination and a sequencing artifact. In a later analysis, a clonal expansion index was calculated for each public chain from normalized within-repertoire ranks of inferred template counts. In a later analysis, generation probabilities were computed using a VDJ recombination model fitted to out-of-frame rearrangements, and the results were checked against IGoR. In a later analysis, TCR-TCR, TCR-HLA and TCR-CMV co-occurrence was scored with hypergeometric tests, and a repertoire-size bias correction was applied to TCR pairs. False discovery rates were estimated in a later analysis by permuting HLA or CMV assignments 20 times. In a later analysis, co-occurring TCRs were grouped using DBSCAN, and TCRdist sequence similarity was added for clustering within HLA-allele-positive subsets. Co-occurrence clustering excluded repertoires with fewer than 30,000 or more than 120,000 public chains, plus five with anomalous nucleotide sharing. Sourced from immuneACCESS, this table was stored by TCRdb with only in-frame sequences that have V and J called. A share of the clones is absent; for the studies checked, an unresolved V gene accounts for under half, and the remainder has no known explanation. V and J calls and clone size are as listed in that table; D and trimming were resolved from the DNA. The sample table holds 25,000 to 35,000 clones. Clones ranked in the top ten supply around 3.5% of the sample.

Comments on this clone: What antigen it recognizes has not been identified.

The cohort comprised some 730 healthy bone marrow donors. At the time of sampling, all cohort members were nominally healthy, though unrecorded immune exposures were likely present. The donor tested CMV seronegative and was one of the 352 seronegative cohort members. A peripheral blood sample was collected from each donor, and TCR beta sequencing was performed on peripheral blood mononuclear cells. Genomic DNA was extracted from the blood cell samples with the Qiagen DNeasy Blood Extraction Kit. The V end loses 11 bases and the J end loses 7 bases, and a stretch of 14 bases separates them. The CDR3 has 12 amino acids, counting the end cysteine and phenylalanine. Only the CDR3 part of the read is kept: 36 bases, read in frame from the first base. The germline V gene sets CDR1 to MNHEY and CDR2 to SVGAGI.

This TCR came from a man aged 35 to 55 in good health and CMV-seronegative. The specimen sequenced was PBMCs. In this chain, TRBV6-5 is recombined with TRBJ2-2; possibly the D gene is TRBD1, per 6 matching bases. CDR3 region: CASSRDIGELFF. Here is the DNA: TGTGCCTCCTCCCGGGACATCGGGGAGCTGTTTTTT.